This entry features one T cell receptor (beta chain) sequence. Antigen unknown. The data were obtained in a study of T cell repertoires in cytomegalovirus infection. Across the whole study: Matching HLA type, along with CMV infection, was indicated by public TCR beta signatures.

The CDR3 is 13 residues long. Trimming removed 3 bases from V and 5 bases from J; junction bases left unmatched: 4. The germline V gene has CDR1 SGDLS and CDR2 YYNGEE. TCRdb itself ran the reads through MiXCR, one entry per CDR3 protein. This sample yields around 430,000 distinct CDR3 sequences, of which about 39% are seen a single time; about 45% belongs to the top ten. The TCR sequence derives from a human donor in good health (CMV status not recorded). Some clones in this sample may be carry-over from other donors' samples. The specimen comprised cultured PBMCs, sampled from culture after CMV antigen stimulation. The rearrangement joins TRBV9 to TRBJ2-5; 7 bases are a match to TRBD2. DNA for the CDR3: TGTGCCAGCAGCGGGGACTATCGGGAGACCCAGTACTTC. Translated, it gives CASSGDYRETQYF.